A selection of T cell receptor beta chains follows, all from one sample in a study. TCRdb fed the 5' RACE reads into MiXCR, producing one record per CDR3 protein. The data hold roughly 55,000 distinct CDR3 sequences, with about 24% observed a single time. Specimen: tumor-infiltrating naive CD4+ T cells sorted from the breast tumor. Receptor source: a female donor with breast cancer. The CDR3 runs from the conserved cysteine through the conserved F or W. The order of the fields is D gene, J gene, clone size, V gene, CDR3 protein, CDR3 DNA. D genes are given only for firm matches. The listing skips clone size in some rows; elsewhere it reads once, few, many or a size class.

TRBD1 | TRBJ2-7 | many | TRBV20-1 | CSLDRIGEQYF | TGCAGCTTGGACAGGATTGGCGAGCAGTACTTC
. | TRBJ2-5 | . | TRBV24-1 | CATSDLSEGTQYF | TGTGCCACCAGTGATTTGAGCGAGGGGACCCAGTACTTC
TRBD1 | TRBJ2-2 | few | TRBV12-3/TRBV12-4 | CASSRTGVGGELFF | TGTGCCAGCAGTAGGACAGGGGTCGGCGGGGAGCTGTTTTTT
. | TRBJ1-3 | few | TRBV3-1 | CASRGETPGNTIYF | TGTGCCAGCAGAGGCGAGACACCTGGAAACACCATATATTTT
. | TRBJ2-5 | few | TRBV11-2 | CASSGGTQYF | TGTGCCAGCAGCGGAGGGACCCAGTACTTC
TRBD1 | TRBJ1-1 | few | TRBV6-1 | CASRRDRGDTEAFF | TGTGCCAGCAGGAGGGACAGGGGGGACACTGAAGCTTTCTTT
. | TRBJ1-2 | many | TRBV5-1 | CASSLDRGEDGYTF | TGCGCCAGCAGCTTGGACCGGGGGGAGGATGGCTACACCTTC
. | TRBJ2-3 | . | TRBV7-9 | CARYGGTDTQYF | TGTGCCAGATATGGCGGCACAGATACGCAGTATTTT
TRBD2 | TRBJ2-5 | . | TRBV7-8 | CASSASREEAQYF | TGTGCCAGCAGCGCATCACGGGAGGAGGCCCAGTACTTC
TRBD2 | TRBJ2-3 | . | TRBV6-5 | CASSYSRVAGGASTDTQYF | TGTGCCAGCAGTTACTCCCGGGTAGCGGGAGGCGCTAGCACAGATACGCAGTATTTT
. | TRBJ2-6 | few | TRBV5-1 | CASSLAGAGANVLTF | TGCGCCAGCAGCTTGGCCGGGGCTGGGGCCAACGTCCTGACTTTC
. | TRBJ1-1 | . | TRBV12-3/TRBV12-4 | CASSFGRRITEAFF | TGTGCCAGCAGTTTCGGGCGGAGGATCACTGAAGCTTTCTTT
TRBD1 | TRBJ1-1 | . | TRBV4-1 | CASSQEPGQGSTEAFF | TGCGCCAGCAGCCAGGAACCGGGACAGGGGAGCACTGAAGCTTTCTTT
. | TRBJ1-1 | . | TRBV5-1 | CASSWGDVTEAFF | TGCGCCAGCAGCTGGGGGGATGTCACTGAAGCTTTCTTT
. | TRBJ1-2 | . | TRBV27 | CASSAQPRIGYTF | TGTGCCAGCAGTGCACAGCCCCGTATTGGCTACACCTTC
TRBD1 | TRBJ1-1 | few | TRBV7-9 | CASSDWRGTGTEAFF | TGTGCCAGCAGCGACTGGCGTGGGACAGGCACTGAAGCTTTCTTT
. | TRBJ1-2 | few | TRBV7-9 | CASSPPDGVSGYTF | TGTGCCAGCAGCCCCCCCGACGGGGTTAGTGGCTACACCTTC
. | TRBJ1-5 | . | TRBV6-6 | CASVVNSNQPQHF | TGTGCCAGCGTGGTGAATAGCAATCAGCCCCAGCATTTT
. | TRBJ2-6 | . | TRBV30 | CAWSGRVWSGANVLTF | TGTGCCTGGAGTGGGAGGGTTTGGTCTGGGGCCAACGTCCTGACTTTC
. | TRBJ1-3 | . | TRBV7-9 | CASSLGENTIYF | TGTGCCAGCAGCTTGGGAGAAAACACCATATATTTT
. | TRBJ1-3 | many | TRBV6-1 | CASRTRSGNTIYF | TGTGCCAGCAGGACGCGCTCTGGAAACACCATATATTTT
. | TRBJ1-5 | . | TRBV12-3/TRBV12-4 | CASSLGSYSNQPQHF | TGTGCCAGCAGTTTGGGCTCATATAGCAATCAGCCCCAGCATTTT
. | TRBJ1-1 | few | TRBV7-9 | CASLRQAPWNTEAFF | TGTGCCAGCCTACGACAGGCTCCTTGGAACACTGAAGCTTTCTTT
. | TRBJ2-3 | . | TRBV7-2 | CASTRTGGGRAGGPRDTQYF | TGTGCCAGCACCAGGACAGGGGGAGGCAGAGCGGGAGGGCCCAGAGATACGCAGTATTTT
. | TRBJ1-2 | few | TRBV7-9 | CASSLGPRSLGYTF | TGTGCCAGCAGCTTAGGGCCCAGGAGTCTTGGCTACACCTTC
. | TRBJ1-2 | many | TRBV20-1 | CSAYSGLGHF | TGCAGTGCCTATTCCGGACTTGGGCACTTC
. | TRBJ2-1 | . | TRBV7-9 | CASSLASLTGNEQFF | TGTGCCAGCAGCTTAGCGTCGCTGACGGGCAATGAGCAGTTCTTC
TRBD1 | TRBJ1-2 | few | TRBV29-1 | CSVGTGVYSGYTF | TGCAGCGTCGGGACAGGGGTATATAGTGGCTACACCTTC
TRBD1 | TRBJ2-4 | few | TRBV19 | CASRRQGAKNIQYF | TGTGCCAGTCGTCGACAGGGAGCCAAAAACATTCAGTACTTC
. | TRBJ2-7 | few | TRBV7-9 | CASSSDYEQYF | TGTGCCAGCAGTTCAGACTACGAGCAGTACTTC
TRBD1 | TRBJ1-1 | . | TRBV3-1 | CASSPRGATEAFF | TGTGCCAGCAGCCCCAGGGGGGCGACTGAAGCTTTCTTT
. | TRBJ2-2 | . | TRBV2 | CASSEALLALITGELFF | TGTGCCAGCAGCGAAGCCCTACTAGCTCTCATCACCGGGGAGCTGTTTTTT
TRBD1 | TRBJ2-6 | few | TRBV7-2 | CASSSHRGTGANVLTF | TGTGCCAGCAGCTCCCACAGGGGGACTGGGGCCAACGTCCTGACTTTC
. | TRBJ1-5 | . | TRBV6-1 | CVSSSIGSNQPQHF | TGTGTCAGCAGTTCCATCGGGAGCAATCAGCCCCAGCATTTT
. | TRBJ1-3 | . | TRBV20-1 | CSARPATSNSGNTIYF | TGCAGTGCTAGACCCGCGACATCAAACTCTGGAAACACCATATATTTT
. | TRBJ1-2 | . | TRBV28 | CASSERGLYYGYTF | TGTGCCAGCAGTGAGCGGGGGCTATACTATGGCTACACCTTC
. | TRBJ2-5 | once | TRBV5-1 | CASSPREGGQAETQYF | TGCGCCAGCAGCCCTCGAGAAGGGGGGCAGGCAGAGACCCAGTACTTC
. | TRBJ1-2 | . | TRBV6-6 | CAIADNYGYTF | TGTGCCATCGCCGATAACTATGGCTACACCTTC
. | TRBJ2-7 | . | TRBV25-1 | CASSETSFEQYF | TGTGCCAGCAGTGAGACTAGTTTTGAGCAGTACTTC
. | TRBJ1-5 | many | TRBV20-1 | CSAPTEHNQPQHF | TGCAGTGCTCCAACAGAACACAATCAGCCCCAGCATTTT
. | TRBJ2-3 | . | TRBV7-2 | CASSLRGSSTDTQYF | TGTGCCAGCAGCTTAAGGGGTTCTAGCACAGATACGCAGTATTTT
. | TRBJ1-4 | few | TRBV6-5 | CASMDWANEKLFF | TGTGCCAGCATGGATTGGGCTAATGAAAAACTGTTTTTT
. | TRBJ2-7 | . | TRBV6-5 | CASSEYPRGACEQYF | TGTGCCAGCAGTGAATATCCCCGGGGAGCCTGCGAGCAGTACTTC
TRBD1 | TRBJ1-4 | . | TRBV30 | CAWSRDRGAEKLFF | TGTGCCTGGAGTCGGGACAGGGGCGCTGAAAAACTGTTTTTT
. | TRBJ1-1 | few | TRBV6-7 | CAVVPNTEAFF | TGTGCCGTTGTGCCGAACACTGAAGCTTTCTTT
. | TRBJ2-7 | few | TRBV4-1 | CASSQFGRRYEQYF | TGCGCCAGCAGCCAATTCGGGCGGCGCTACGAGCAGTACTTC
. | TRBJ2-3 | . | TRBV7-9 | CVSSLAYGARTDTQYF | TGTGTCAGCAGCTTAGCCTACGGGGCCCGCACAGATACGCAGTATTTT
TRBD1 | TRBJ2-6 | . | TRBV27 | CASRYGQGSGANVLTF | TGTGCCAGCCGTTACGGACAGGGGAGCGGGGCCAACGTCCTGACTTTC
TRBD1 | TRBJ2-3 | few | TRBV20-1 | CSASGGQGTDTQYF | TGCAGTGCTAGTGGGGGACAGGGCACAGATACGCAGTATTTT